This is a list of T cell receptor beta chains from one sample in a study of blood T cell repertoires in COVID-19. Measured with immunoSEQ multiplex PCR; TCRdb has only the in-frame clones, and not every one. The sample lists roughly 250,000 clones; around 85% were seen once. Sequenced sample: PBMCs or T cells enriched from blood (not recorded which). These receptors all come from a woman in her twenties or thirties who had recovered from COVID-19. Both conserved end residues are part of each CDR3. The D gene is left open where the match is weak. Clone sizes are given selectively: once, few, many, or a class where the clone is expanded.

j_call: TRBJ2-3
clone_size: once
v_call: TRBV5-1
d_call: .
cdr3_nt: TGCGCCAGCAGCGGCACTAGCAGTAGCAAAGATACGCAGTATTTT
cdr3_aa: CASSGTSSSKDTQYF

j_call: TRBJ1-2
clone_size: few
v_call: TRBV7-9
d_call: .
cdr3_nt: TGTGCCAGCAGCCGGGGGGGTCGATCTGCTTATGGCTACACCTTC
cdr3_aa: CASSRGGRSAYGYTF

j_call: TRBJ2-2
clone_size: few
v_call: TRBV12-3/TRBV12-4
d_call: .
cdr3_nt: TGTGCCAGCAGTTCTCTTTACACCGGGGAGCTGTTTTTT
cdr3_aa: CASSSLYTGELFF

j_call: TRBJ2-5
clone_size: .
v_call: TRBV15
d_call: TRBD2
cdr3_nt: TGTGCCACCAGCAGCTCCAATAGCGGGGGGGAGACCCAGTACTTC
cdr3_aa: CATSSSNSGGETQYF

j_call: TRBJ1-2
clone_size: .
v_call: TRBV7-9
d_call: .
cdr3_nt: TGTGCCAGCAGCTTCACAACAGGGACGCCTAACTATGGCTACACCTTC
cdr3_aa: CASSFTTGTPNYGYTF

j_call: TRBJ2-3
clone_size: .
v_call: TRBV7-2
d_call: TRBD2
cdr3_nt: TGTGCCAGCAGCAAGGGCGGGGGGTACACAGATACGCAGTATTTT
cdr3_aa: CASSKGGGYTDTQYF

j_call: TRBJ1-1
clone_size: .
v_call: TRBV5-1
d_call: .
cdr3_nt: TGCGCCAGCAGGATTAACCCAGGGCCCGCAGGGTCTGAAGCTTTCTTT
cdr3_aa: CASRINPGPAGSEAFF

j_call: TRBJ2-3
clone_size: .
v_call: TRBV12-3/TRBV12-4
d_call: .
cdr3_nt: TGTGCCAGCAGTACATCAGATACGCAGTATTTT
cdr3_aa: CASSTSDTQYF

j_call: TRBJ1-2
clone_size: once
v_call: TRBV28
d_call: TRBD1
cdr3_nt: TGTGCCAGCACCTTCCAGGGACAGCACTATGGCTACACCTTC
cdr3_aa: CASTFQGQHYGYTF

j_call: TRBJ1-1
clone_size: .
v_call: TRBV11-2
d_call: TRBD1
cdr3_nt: TGTGCCAGCAGTACAGGGGGAAGAGAAGCTTTCTTT
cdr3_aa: CASSTGGREAFF

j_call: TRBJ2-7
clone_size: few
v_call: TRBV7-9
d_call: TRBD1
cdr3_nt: TGTGCCAGCAGCCCGGTGGTAGGACAGGGTTCCAACGAGCAGTACTTC
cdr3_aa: CASSPVVGQGSNEQYF

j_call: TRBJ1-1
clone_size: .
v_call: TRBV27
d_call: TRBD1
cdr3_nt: TGTGCCAGCAGCTTCAGGGGGCCGAACACTGAAGCTTTCTTT
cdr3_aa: CASSFRGPNTEAFF

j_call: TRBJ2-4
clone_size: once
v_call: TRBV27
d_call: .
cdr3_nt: TGTGCCAGCAGTTACGTCGCAGGGAACATTCAGTACTTC
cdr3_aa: CASSYVAGNIQYF

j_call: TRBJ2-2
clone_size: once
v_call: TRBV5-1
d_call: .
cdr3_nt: TGCGCCAGCAGCTTGGAACTAACCGGGGAGCTGTTTTTT
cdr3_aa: CASSLELTGELFF

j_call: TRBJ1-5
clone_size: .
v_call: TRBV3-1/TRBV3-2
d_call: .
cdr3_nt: TGTGCCAGCAGCCAAGATTCGAGGCAGCCCCAGCATTTT
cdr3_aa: CASSQDSRQPQHF

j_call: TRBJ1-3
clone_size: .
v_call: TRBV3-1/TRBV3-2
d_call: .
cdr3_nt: TGTGCCAGCAGCCAATTACGACAGGAACTCTCTGGAAACACCATATATTTT
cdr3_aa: CASSQLRQELSGNTIYF

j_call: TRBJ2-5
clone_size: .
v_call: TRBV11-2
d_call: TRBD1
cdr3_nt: TGTGCCAGCAGAACTATCCGGACAGGGGAAGAGACCCAGTACTTC
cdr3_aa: CASRTIRTGEETQYF

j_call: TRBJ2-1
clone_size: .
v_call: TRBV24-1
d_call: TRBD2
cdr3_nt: TGTGCCACCAGTGAAGGTAGCGGGGGCCCCGGGGTGAATGAGCAGTTCTTC
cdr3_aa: CATSEGSGGPGVNEQFF

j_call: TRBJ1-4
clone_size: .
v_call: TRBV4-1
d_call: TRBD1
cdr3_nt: TGCGCCAGCAGCCAACATACAACAGGGGGTAATGAAAAACTGTTTTTT
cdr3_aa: CASSQHTTGGNEKLFF

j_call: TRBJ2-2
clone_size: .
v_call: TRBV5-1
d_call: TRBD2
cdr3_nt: TGCGCCAGCCGGACTAGCGGGAATGAAGCCGGGGAGCTGTTTTTT
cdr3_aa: CASRTSGNEAGELFF

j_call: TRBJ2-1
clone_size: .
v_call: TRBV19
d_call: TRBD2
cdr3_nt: TGTGCCAGTAGTACCTCTAGCGGGCCACACAATGAGCAGTTCTTC
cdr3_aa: CASSTSSGPHNEQFF

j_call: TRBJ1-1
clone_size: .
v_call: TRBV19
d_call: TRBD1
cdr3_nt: TGTGCCAGTAGTCAGGGGGGCGCAAACACTGAAGCTTTCTTT
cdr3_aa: CASSQGGANTEAFF

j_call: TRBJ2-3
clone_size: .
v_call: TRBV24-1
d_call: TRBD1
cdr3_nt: TGTGCCACCAGTGAACAGGGGGATACGCAGTATTTT
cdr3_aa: CATSEQGDTQYF

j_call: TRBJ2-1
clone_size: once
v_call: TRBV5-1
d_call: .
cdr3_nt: TGCGCCAGCAGCCCGGACTCAGGCTCCTACAATGAGCAGTTCTTC
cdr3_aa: CASSPDSGSYNEQFF

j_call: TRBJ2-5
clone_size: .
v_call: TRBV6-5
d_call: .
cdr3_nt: TGTGCCAGCAGGGGGCGGGGTACGGAGACCCAGTACTTC
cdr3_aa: CASRGRGTETQYF

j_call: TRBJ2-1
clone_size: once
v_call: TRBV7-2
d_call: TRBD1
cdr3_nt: TGTGCCAGCAGTCAAGGGGGCAGGAACCACAAATACAATGAGCAGTTCTTC
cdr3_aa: CASSQGGRNHKYNEQFF

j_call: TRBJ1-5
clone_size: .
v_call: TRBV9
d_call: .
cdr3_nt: TGTGCCAGCAGCGTAGCAGGGGATCAGCCCCAGCATTTT
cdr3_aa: CASSVAGDQPQHF

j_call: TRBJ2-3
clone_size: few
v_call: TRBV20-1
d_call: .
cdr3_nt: TGCAGTGCAAGGAGGGTGGATACGCAGTATTTT
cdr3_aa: CSARRVDTQYF

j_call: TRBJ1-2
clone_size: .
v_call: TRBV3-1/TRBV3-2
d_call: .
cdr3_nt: TGTGCCAGCAGCCAAGATGGAACAGGAAACTATGGCTACACCTTC
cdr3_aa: CASSQDGTGNYGYTF

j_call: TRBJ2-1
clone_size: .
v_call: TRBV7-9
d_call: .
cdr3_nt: TGTGCCAGCAGCTTCCCCCTTAGCGGAGCACGGAGCTCCTACAATGAGCAGTTCTTC
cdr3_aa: CASSFPLSGARSSYNEQFF

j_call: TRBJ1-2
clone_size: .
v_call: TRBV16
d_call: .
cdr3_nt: TGTGCCAGCAGCCCTCGGGAGGGTGGCTACACCTTC
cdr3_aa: CASSPREGGYTF

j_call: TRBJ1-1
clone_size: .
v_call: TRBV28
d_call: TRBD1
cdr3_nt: TGTGCCAGCTCAGGGGGTATGAACACTGAAGCTTTCTTT
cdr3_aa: CASSGGMNTEAFF

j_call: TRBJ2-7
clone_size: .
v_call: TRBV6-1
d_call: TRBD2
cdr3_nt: TGTGCCAGCAGTGATCGGTCTAGCGGGAACTCCTACGAGCAGTACTTC
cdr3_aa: CASSDRSSGNSYEQYF

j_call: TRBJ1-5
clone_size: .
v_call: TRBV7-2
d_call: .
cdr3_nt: TGTGCCAGCAGCGTAGAGGGGACAAGCAATCAGCCCCAGCATTTT
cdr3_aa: CASSVEGTSNQPQHF

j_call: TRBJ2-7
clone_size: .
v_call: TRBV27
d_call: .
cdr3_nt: TGTGCCAGCAGTTTGGCAGGGCTCTACGAGCAGTACTTC
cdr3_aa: CASSLAGLYEQYF

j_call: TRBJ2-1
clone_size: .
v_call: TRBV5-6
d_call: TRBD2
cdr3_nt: TGTGCCAGCAGCCAGACTAGCGGGGTTTACAATGAGCAGTTCTTC
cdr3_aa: CASSQTSGVYNEQFF

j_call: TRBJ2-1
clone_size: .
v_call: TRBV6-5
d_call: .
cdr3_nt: TGTGCCAGCAGTCTCCGGGACAACTCCTACAATGAGCAGTTCTTC
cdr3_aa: CASSLRDNSYNEQFF

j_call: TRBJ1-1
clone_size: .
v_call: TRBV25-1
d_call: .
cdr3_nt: TGTGCCAGCAGCTCGGACTCCGCCGGGAGTGAAGCTTTCTTT
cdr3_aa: CASSSDSAGSEAFF

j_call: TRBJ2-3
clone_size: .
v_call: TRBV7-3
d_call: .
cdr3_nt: TGTGCCAGCAGCTTAACCTCGCGGGATACGCAGTATTTT
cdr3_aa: CASSLTSRDTQYF

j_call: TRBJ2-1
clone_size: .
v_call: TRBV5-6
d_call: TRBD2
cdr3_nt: TGTGCCAGCAGCTCCCTCCGGGGAAGCGGGAGGCTTTACAATGAGCAGTTCTTC
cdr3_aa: CASSSLRGSGRLYNEQFF

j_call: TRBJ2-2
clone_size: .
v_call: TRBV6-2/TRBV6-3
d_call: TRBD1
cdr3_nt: TGTGCCAGCAGCACGAAAGGACAGGGGCTGACCGGGGAGCTGTTTTTT
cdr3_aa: CASSTKGQGLTGELFF

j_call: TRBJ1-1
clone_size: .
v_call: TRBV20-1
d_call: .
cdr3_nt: TGCAGTGCTACTGAACGGAGATCGAACACTGAAGCTTTCTTT
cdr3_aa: CSATERRSNTEAFF

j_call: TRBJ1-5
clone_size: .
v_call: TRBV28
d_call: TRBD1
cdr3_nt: TGTGCCAGCAGTTTATGGGGACAGAGACTAATGGGGGGCAATCAGCCCCAGCATTTT
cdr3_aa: CASSLWGQRLMGGNQPQHF

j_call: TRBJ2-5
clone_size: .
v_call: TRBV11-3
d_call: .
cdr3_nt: TGTGCCAGCAGCTTAGGCGGCGTCTCAGCTGAGACCCAGTACTTC
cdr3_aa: CASSLGGVSAETQYF

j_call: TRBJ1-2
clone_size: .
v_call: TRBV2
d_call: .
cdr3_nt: TGTGCCAGCAGTGGACAGACCTATGGCTACACCTTC
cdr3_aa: CASSGQTYGYTF

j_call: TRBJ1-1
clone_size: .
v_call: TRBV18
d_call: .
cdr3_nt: TGTGCCAACTCACCAGCAGGGAAGAACACTGAAGCTTTCTTT
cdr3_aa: CANSPAGKNTEAFF

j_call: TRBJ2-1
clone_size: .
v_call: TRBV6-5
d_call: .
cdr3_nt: TGTGCCAGCGCGGGGCAGTTAGCTTCTCAGTTCTTC
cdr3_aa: CASAGQLASQFF

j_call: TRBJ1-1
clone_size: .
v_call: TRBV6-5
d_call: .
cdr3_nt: TGTGCCAGCAGTACTGGCCAAGGGGGAGGGACTGAAGCTTTCTTT
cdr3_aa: CASSTGQGGGTEAFF

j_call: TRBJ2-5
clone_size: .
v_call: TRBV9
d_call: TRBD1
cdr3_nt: TGTGCCAGCAGCGTAGCACAGGGGGGAACACTAGGGACCCAGTACTTC
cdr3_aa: CASSVAQGGTLGTQYF

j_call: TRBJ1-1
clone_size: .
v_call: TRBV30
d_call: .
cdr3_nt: TGTGCCTGGAGTGCTTTGCTGGGGCTTAACACTGAAGCTTTCTTT
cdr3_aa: CAWSALLGLNTEAFF

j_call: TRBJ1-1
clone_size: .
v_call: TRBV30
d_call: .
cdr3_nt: TGTGCCTGGAGCAAATTAGCGGAGGCTTTCTTT
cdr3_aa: CAWSKLAEAFF

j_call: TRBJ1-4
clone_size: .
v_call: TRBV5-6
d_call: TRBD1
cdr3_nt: TGTGCCAGCAGCTTGGTAGGGCAGGGGGCTGAAAAACTGTTTTTT
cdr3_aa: CASSLVGQGAEKLFF

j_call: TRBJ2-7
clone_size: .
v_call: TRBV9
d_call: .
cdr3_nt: TGTGCCAGCAGCGGGAGCTCCTACGAGCAGTACTTC
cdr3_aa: CASSGSSYEQYF

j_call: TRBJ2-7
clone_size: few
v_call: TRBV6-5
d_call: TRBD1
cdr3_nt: TGTGCCAGCCCGGGACAGGGCTACGAGCAGTACTTC
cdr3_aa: CASPGQGYEQYF

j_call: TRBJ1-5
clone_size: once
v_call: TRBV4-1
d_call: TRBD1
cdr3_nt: TGCGCCAGCAGTCCTTTAGGGACAGCGAATCAGCCCCAGCATTTT
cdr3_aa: CASSPLGTANQPQHF

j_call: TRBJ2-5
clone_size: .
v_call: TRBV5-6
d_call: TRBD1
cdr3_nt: TGTGCCAGCAGCCTAGACAGGGGAGTAGGGCAAGAGACCCAGTACTTC
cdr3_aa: CASSLDRGVGQETQYF

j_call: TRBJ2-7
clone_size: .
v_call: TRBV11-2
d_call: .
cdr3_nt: TGTGCCAGCAGCCCCAGGTTGGGGACATACGAGCAGTACTTC
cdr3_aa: CASSPRLGTYEQYF

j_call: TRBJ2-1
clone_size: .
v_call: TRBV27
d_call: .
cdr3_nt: TGTGCCAGCGGAGACAGCAACAATGAGCAGTTCTTC
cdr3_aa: CASGDSNNEQFF

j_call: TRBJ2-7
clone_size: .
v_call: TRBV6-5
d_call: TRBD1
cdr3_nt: TGTGCCAGCAGACCTATAGGGGCAGGGGGCTACGAGCAGTACTTC
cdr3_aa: CASRPIGAGGYEQYF